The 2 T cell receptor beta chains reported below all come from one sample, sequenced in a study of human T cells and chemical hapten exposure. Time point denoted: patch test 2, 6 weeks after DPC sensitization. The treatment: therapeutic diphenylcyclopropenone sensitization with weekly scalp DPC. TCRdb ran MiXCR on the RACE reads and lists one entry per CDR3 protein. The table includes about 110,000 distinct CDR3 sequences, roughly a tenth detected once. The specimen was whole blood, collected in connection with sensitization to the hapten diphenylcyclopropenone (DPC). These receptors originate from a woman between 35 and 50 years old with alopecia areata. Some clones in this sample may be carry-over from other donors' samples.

CDR3 protein: CATSGEAGNTIYF. The CDR3 DNA sequence: TGTGCCACCAGTGGCGAAGCCGGCAACACCATATATTTT. V usage is TRBV24-1 and J usage is TRBJ1-3; D not resolved. The germline V gene has CDR1 KGHDR and CDR2 SFDVKD. V was shortened by 5 bases and J by 7 bases, with 11 bases between the two germline ends. CDR3 length equals 13 residues.

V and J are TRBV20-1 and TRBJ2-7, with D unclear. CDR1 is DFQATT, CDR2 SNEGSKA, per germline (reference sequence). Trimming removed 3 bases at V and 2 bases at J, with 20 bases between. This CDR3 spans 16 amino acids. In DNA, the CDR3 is TGCAGTGCTAGTATATCCTCGGCAGTCCCGACCTACGAGCAGTACTTC. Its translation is CSASISSAVPTYEQYF.